The 5 T cell receptor beta chains listed next were all sequenced from one sample in a study of OX40 agonist ivuxolimab in advanced cancers. TCRdb's table, derived via immunoSEQ multiplex PCR, lists solely in-frame clones and lacks some. The sample yields approximately 82,000 clones, over 70% seen once. Sequenced material: CD4+ or CD8+ T cells sorted from blood, taken in a trial of the OX40 agonist ivuxolimab. The receptors shown here come from an adult with an advanced solid tumor such as melanoma, head and neck, liver or kidney cancer.

The V gene is TRBV5-6, the J gene TRBJ1-1, with D perhaps TRBD1 (6 bases). The V end was cut by 0 bases, the J end by 5 bases, with 17 bases between. CDR1 is SGHDT and CDR2 is YYEEEE in the germline V gene. This CDR3 spans 16 amino acids. The CDR3 is CASSLEPLQGETEAFF. The CDR3 bases are TGTGCCAGCAGCTTGGAGCCCCTACAGGGAGAGACTGAAGCTTTCTTT.

V gene TRBV10-2 combines with J gene TRBJ1-1, with a possible D match to TRBD1 (5 bases). Deletions cut 7 bases from V and 1 base from J, with 10 bases between. Germline CDR1 and CDR2: WSHSY and SAAADI. The CDR3 consists of 13 residues. Here the CDR3 reads CASIRGPNTEAFF. The CDR3 DNA sequence: TGCGCCAGCATACGGGGACCGAACACTGAAGCTTTCTTT.

The CDR3 DNA is TGTGCCAGCAGCCCCTGGACAGCTGAGGAAGCTTTCTTT. This codes for CASSPWTAEEAFF. This chain connects TRBV14 to TRBJ1-1; a weak D match, TRBD1 (6 bases). Trimming cost V 4 bases and J 8 bases, with 14 bases left between them. The CDR3 extends over 13 amino acids. Germline V gives CDR1 SGHDN, CDR2 FVKESK. The variable domain in full, completed from reference TRBV14 and TRBJ1-1, reads EAGVTQFPSHSVIEKGQTVTLRCDPISGHDNLYWYRRVMGKEIKFLLHFVKESKQDESGMPNNRFLAERTGGTYSTLKVQPAELEDSGVYFCASSPWTAEEAFFGQGTRLTVV.

The CDR3 is CASTLLGGSDQPQHF. In DNA, the CDR3 is TGTGCCAGTACTCTGCTAGGGGGATCAGATCAGCCCCAGCATTTT. The chain employs TRBV19 and TRBJ1-5; D possibly corresponds to TRBD1 (6 bases). The CDR3 runs to 15 residues. The germline gives CDR1 LNHDA, CDR2 SQIVND (reference sequence). Trimming removed 7 bases from V and 5 bases from J, with 18 bases in between.

The chain employs TRBV6-5 and TRBJ2-3; D is perhaps TRBD2 (6 bases). Germline CDR1 reads MNHEY; CDR2 reads SVGAGI. Trimming pared 6 bases from V and 2 bases from J, leaving 15 bases between. There are 15 residues in the CDR3. The CDR3 nucleotides read TGTGCCAGCAGCCGTGGACTATCGGTCACAGATACGCAGTATTTT. It yields the protein CASSRGLSVTDTQYF.